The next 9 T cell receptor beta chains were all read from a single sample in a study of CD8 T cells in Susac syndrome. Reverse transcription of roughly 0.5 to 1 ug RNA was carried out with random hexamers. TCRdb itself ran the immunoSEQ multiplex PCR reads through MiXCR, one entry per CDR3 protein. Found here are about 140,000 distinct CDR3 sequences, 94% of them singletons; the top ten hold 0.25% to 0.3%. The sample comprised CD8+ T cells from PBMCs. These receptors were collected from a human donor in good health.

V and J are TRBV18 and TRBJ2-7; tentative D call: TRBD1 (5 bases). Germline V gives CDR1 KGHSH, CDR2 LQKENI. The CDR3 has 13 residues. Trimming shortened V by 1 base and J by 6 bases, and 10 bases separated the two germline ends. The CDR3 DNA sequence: TGTGCCAGCTCACCACTCCAGGGCAGCGAGCAGTACTTC. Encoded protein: CASSPLQGSEQYF.

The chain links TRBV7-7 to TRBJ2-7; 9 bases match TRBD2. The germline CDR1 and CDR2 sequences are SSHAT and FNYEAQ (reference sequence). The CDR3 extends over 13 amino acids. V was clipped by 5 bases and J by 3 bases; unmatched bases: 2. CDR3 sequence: CASSVTSGYEQYF. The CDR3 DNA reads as TGTGCCAGCAGCGTGACTAGCGGCTACGAGCAGTACTTC.

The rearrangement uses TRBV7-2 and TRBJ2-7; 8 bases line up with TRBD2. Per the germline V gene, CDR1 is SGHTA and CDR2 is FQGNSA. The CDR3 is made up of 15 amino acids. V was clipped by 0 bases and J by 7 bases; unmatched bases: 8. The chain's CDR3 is CASSLASGSTREQYF. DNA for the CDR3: TGTGCCAGCAGCTTAGCAAGCGGGAGTACGAGAGAGCAGTACTTC.

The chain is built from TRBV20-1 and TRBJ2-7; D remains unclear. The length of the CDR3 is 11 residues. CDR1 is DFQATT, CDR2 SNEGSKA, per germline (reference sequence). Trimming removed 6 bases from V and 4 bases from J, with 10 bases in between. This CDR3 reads CSASSEYEQYF. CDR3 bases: TGCAGTGCCAGTAGTGAGTACGAGCAGTACTTC.

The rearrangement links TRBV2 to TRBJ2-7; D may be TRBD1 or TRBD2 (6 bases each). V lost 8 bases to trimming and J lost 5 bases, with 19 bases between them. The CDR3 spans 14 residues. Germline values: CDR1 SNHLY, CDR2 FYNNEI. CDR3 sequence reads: CASQGTEPSHEQYF. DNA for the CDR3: TGTGCCAGCCAGGGGACTGAACCCAGCCACGAGCAGTACTTC.

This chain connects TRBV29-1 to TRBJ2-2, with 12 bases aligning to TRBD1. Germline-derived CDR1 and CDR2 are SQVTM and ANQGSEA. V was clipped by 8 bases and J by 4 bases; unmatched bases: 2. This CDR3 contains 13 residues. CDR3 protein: CSPGQGATGELFF. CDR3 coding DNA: TGCAGCCCGGGACAGGGGGCCACCGGGGAGCTGTTTTTT.

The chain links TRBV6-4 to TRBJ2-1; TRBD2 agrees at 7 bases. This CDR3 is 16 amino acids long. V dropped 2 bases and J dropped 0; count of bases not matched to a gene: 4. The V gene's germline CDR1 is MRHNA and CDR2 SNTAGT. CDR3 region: CASSDVGGGSYNEQFF. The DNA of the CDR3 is TGTGCCAGCAGTGACGTTGGCGGGGGCTCCTACAATGAGCAGTTCTTC.

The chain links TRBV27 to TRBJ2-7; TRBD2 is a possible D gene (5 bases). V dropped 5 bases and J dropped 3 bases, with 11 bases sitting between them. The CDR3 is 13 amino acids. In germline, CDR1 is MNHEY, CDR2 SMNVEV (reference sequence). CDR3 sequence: CASSTSFGYEQYF. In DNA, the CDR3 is TGTGCCAGCAGTACTAGTTTCGGCTACGAGCAGTACTTC.

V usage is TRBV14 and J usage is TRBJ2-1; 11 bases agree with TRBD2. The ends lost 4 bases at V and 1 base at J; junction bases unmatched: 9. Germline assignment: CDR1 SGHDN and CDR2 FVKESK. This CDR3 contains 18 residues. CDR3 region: CASSLRQTSGVSYNEQFF. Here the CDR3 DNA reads TGTGCCAGCAGCCTCCGTCAGACTAGCGGGGTGTCCTACAATGAGCAGTTCTTC. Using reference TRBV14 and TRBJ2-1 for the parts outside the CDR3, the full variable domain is EAGVTQFPSHSVIEKGQTVTLRCDPISGHDNLYWYRRVMGKEIKFLLHFVKESKQDESGMPNNRFLAERTGGTYSTLKVQPAELEDSGVYFCASSLRQTSGVSYNEQFFGPGTRLTVL.